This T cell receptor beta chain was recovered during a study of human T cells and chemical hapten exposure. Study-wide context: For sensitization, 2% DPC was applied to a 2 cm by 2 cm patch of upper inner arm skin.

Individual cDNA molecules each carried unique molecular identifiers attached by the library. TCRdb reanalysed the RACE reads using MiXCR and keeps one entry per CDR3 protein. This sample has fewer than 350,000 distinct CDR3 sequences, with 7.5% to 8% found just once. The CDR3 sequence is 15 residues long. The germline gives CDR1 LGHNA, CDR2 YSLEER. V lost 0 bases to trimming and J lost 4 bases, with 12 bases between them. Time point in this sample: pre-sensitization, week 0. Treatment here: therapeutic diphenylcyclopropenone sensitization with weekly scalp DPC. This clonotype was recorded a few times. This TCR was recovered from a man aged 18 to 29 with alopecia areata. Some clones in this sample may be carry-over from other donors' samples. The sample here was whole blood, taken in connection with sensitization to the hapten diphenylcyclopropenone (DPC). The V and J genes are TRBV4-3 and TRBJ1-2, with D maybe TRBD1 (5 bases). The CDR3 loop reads CASSQDFYGTYGYTF. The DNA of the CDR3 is TGCGCCAGCAGCCAAGACTTCTATGGGACCTATGGCTACACCTTC.